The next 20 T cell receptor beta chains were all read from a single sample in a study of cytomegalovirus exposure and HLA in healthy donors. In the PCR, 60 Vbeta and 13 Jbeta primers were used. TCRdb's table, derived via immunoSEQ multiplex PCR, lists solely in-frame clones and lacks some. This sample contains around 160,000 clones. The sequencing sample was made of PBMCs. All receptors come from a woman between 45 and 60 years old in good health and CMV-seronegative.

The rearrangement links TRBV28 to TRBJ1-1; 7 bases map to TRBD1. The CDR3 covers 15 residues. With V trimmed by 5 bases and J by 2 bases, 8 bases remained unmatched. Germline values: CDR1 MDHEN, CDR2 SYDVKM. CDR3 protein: CASSPRTGLNTEAFF. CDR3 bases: TGTGCCAGCAGTCCAAGGACAGGCCTTAACACTGAAGCTTTCTTT. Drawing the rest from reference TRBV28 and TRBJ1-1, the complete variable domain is DVKVTQSSRYLVKRTGEKVFLECVQDMDHENMFWYRQDPGLGLRLIYFSYDVKMKEKGDIPEGYSVSREKKERFSLILESASTNQTSMYLCASSPRTGLNTEAFFGQGTRLTVV.

The DNA of the CDR3 is TGTGCCAGCAGCTTCGGAGTAGGAGAGCAGTACTTC. This sequence encodes CASSFGVGEQYF. This chain joins TRBV5-6 and TRBJ2-7; D is unresolved. The ends were cut back, 2 bases at V and 7 bases at J, with 10 bases in the middle. This CDR3 has 12 amino acids. Germline V lookup: CDR1 SGHDT, CDR2 YYEEEE.

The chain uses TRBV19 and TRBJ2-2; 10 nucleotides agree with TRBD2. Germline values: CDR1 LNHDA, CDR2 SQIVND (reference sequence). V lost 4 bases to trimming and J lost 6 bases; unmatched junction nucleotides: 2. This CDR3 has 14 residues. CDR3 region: CASSTGTSAGELFF. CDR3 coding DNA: TGTGCCAGTAGTACGGGGACTAGCGCCGGGGAGCTGTTTTTT.

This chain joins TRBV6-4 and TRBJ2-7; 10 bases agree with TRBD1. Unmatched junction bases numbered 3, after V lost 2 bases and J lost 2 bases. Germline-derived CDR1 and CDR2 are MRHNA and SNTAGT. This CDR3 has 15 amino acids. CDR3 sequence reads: CASSDNGQGAYEQYF. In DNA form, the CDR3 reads TGTGCCAGCAGTGACAACGGACAGGGGGCCTACGAGCAGTACTTC.

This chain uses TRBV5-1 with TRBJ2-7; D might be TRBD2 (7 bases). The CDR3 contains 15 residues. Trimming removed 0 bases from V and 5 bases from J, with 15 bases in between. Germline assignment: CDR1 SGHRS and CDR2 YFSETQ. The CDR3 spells CASSLATGGQNEQYF. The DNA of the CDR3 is TGCGCCAGCAGCTTGGCGACCGGGGGGCAAAACGAGCAGTACTTC.

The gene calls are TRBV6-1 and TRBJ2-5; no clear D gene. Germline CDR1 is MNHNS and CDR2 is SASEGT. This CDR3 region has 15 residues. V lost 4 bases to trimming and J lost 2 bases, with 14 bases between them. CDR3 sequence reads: CASSAVQVFQETQYF. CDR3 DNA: TGTGCCAGCAGTGCCGTTCAGGTTTTTCAAGAGACCCAGTACTTC.

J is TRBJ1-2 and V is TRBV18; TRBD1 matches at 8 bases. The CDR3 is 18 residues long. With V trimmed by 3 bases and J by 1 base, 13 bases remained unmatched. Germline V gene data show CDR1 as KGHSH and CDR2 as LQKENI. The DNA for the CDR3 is TGTGCCAGCTCACCCACGAAAGACGACAGGGGCGGTAACTATGGCTACACCTTC. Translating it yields CASSPTKDDRGGNYGYTF.

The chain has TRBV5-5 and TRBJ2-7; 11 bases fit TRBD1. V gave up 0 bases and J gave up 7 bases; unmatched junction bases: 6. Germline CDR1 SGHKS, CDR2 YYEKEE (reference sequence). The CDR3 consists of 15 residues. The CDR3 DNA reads TGTGCCAGCAGCTTGGATGGGACAGGGGGAGGAGAGCAGTACTTC. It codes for CASSLDGTGGGEQYF.

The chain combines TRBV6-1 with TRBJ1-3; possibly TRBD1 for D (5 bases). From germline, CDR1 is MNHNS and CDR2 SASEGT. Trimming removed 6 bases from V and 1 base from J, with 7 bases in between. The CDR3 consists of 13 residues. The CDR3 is CASRGLSGNTIYF. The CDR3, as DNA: TGTGCCAGCAGGGGACTTTCTGGAAACACCATATATTTT.

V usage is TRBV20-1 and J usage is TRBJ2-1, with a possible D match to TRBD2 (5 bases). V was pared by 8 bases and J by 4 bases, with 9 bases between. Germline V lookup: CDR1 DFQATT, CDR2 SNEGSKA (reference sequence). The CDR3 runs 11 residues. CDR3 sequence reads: CSYRRYNEQFF. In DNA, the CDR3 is TGCAGTTATCGGAGGTACAATGAGCAGTTCTTC.

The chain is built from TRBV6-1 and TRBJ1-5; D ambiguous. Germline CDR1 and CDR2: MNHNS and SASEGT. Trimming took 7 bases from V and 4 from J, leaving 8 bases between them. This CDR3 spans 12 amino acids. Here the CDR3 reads CASTIPNQPQHF. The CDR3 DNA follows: TGTGCCAGCACCATTCCAAATCAGCCCCAGCATTTT.

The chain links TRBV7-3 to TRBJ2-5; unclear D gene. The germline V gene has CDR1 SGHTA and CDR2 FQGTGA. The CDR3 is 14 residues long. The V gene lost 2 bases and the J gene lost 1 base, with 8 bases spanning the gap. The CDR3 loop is CASSLLAGQETQYF. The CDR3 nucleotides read TGTGCCAGCAGCTTATTGGCAGGCCAAGAGACCCAGTACTTC.

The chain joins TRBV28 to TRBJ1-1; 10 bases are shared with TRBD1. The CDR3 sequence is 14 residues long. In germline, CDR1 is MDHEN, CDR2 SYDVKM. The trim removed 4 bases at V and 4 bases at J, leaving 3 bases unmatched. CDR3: CASSSGQGSTEAFF. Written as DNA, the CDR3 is TGTGCCAGCAGTTCGGGACAGGGGAGCACTGAAGCTTTCTTT.

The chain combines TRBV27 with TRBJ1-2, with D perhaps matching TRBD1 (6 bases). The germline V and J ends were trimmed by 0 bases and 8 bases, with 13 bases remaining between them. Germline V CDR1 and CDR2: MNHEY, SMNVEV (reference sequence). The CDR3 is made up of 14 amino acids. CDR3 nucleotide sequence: TGTGCCAGCAGTTTATCGAGGGGGGGTCAGGGCTACACCTTC. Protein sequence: CASSLSRGGQGYTF.

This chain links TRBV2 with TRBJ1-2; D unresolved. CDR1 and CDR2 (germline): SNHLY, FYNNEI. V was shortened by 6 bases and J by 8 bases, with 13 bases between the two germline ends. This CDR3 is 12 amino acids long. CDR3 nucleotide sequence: TGTGCCAGCAGCCGAGAGTCTATGGGCTACACCTTC. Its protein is CASSRESMGYTF.

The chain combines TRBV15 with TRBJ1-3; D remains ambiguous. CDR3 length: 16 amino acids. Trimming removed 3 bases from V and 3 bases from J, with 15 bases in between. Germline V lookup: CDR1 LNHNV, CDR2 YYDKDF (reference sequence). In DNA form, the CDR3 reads TGTGCCACCAGCAGGGAACCGATACGGGTTGGAAACACCATATATTTT. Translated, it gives CATSREPIRVGNTIYF.

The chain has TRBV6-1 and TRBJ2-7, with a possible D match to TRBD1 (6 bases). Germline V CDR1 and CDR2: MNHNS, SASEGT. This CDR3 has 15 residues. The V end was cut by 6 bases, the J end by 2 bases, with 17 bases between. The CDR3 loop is CASRSMSRGPYEQYF. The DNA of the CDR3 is TGTGCCAGCAGGTCAATGTCCAGGGGACCCTACGAGCAGTACTTC.

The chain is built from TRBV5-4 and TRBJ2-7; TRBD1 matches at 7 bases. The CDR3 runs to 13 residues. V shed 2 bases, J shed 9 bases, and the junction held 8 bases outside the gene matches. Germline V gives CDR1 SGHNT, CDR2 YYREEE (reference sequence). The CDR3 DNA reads TGTGCCAGCAGCTTCGACAGGGAAGGTAGGCAGTACTTC. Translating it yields CASSFDREGRQYF. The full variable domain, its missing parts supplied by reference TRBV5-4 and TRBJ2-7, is ETGVTQSPTHLIKTRGQQVTLRCSSQSGHNTVSWYQQALGQGPQFIFQYYREEENGRGNFPPRFSGLQFPNYSSELNVNALELDDSALYLCASSFDREGRQYFGPGTRLTVT.

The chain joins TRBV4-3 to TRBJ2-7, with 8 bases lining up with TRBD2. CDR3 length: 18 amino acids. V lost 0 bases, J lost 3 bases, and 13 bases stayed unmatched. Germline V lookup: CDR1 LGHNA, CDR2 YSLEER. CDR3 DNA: TGCGCCAGCAGCCAAGAATGGAGCGCGGGACTAGACCTCTACGAGCAGTACTTC. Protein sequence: CASSQEWSAGLDLYEQYF.

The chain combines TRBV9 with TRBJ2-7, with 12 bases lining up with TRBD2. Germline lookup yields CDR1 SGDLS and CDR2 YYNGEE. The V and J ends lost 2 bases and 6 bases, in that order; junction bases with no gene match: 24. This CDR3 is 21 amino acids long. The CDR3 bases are TGTGCCAGCAGCGTGGCCCCAGGAGGACTAGCGGGAACCTTGTTAATTACCGAGCAGTACTTC. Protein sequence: CASSVAPGGLAGTLLITEQYF. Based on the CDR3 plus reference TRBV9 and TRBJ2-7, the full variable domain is DSGVTQTPKHLITATGQRVTLRCSPRSGDLSVYWYQQSLDQGLQFLIQYYNGEERAKGNILERFSAQQFPDLHSELNLSSLELGDSALYFCASSVAPGGLAGTLLITEQYFGPGTRLTVT.